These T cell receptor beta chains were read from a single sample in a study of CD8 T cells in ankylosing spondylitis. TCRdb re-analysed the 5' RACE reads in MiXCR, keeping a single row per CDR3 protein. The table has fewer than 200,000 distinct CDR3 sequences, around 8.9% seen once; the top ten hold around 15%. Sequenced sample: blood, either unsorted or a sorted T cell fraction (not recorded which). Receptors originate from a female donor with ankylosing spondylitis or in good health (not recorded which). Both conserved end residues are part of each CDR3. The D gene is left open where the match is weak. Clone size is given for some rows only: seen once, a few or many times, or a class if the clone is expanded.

TGTGCCAGTGGGGCCGAGAGCTCCTACAATGAGCAGTTCTTC	CASGAESSYNEQFF	NA	few	TRBJ2-1	TRBV9
TGTGCCAGCAGGTTTATAGCGGGAGGGCCGGGTGAGCAGTTCTTC	CASRFIAGGPGEQFF	TRBD2	NA	TRBJ2-1	TRBV27
TGTGCCAGCTTCGGGGGGTCCCAGTACTTC	CASFGGSQYF	TRBD2	few	TRBJ2-5	TRBV2
TGTGCCAGCAAAGGGATTTACGAGCAGTACTTC	CASKGIYEQYF	NA	NA	TRBJ2-7	TRBV6-2/TRBV6-3
TGCGCCAGCAGCCAAGATCAACCCGGGGGCATGGATGAGCAGTTCTTC	CASSQDQPGGMDEQFF	NA	NA	TRBJ2-1	TRBV4-3
TGCGCCAGCAGCCAAGACAGGGTGAATGGTGGCTATGGCTACACCTTC	CASSQDRVNGGYGYTF	NA	many	TRBJ1-2	TRBV4-3
TGCAGTGCTAGACCCCCAAACTATGGCTACACCTTC	CSARPPNYGYTF	NA	many	TRBJ1-2	TRBV20-1
TGTGCCAGCAGCTTGGAAGGGGCAGGCGATCAGCCCCAGCATTTT	CASSLEGAGDQPQHF	NA	many	TRBJ1-5	TRBV5-6
TGTGCCAGCAGCCTGGGTTCGGATTCACCCCTCCACTTT	CASSLGSDSPLHF	NA	NA	TRBJ1-6	TRBV27
TGTGCCAGCAGTTTTAGGGGGGAGGATTCACCCCTCCACTTT	CASSFRGEDSPLHF	NA	few	TRBJ1-6	TRBV27
TGTGCCAGCAGCACTCCGGGACTAATCACCGGGGAGCTGTTTTTT	CASSTPGLITGELFF	TRBD2	many	TRBJ2-2	TRBV7-8
TGTGCCAGCAGCTTCGGGACACTATACGAGCAGTACTTC	CASSFGTLYEQYF	NA	NA	TRBJ2-7	TRBV11-2
TGTGCCAGCAGCACATCATCAGGGGATGAGCAGTTCTTC	CASSTSSGDEQFF	NA	few	TRBJ2-1	TRBV7-9
TGTGCCAGCAGCCAAGAGTGGGGCAGAAGATCTGGGGCCAACGTCCTGACTTTC	CASSQEWGRRSGANVLTF	NA	NA	TRBJ2-6	TRBV14
TGTGCCGCTGCTTCGGCTGGTACAACCTACGAGCAGTACTTC	CAAASAGTTYEQYF	NA	many	TRBJ2-7	TRBV6-1
TGTGCCAGCAGTTTATCGTCGACGGCAAACACTGAAGCTTTCTTT	CASSLSSTANTEAFF	NA	NA	TRBJ1-1	TRBV27
TGTGCCAGCAGCTCCCCCGGGACAGGGTCCGGGAATGAGCAGTTCTTC	CASSSPGTGSGNEQFF	TRBD1	many	TRBJ2-1	TRBV7-9
TGTGCCAGCAGTTTATTACCATTGAACACTGAAGCTTTCTTT	CASSLLPLNTEAFF	NA	NA	TRBJ1-1	TRBV27
TGCGCCAGCAGCCCGAGCGGGAGTAAGTACGAGCAGTACTTC	CASSPSGSKYEQYF	TRBD2	NA	TRBJ2-7	TRBV5-1
TGTGCCAGCTGGGGGGGGGTCGAGCAGTACTTC	CASWGGVEQYF	TRBD2	NA	TRBJ2-7	TRBV27
TGTGCCACCTGGACGGGGGGGAACACTGAAGCTTTCTTT	CATWTGGNTEAFF	NA	NA	TRBJ1-1	TRBV10-3
TGTGCCGGACGTCCCCTAGGGGCCCCGAACACTGAAGCTTTCTTT	CAGRPLGAPNTEAFF	NA	many	TRBJ1-1	TRBV11-2
TGCGCCAGCAGCACAGGGAGGGGGACCGGTGTCGATGGCTACACCTTC	CASSTGRGTGVDGYTF	NA	NA	TRBJ1-2	TRBV4-3
TGTGCCAGCAGTTTATTGGGGACCACGACCTACGAGCAGTACTTC	CASSLLGTTTYEQYF	NA	few	TRBJ2-7	TRBV28
TGCGCCAGCAGTGACAGATACCAAGAGACCCAGTACTTC	CASSDRYQETQYF	NA	NA	TRBJ2-5	TRBV10-2
TGTGCCATCAGTGGATGGCCCTTCACCGAGCAGTACTTC	CAISGWPFTEQYF	NA	few	TRBJ2-7	TRBV10-3
TGTGCCACCAGTGACCAAAGGGCCCCCTCTGGGGCCAACGTCCTGACTTTC	CATSDQRAPSGANVLTF	NA	few	TRBJ2-6	TRBV24-1
TGTGCCAGCAGTACCTTTAAGGTAGCGAGAGTCACCGGGGAGCTGTTTTTT	CASSTFKVARVTGELFF	NA	few	TRBJ2-2	TRBV6-2/TRBV6-3
TGTGCCAGCATCCCCGGAGAGACTCCCACCGGGGAGCTGTTTTTT	CASIPGETPTGELFF	NA	many	TRBJ2-2	TRBV28
TGTGCCAGCAGTGATCGGTCGGTTGAAGGGGTTGACCTAGCCAAAAACATTCAGTACTTC	CASSDRSVEGVDLAKNIQYF	NA	NA	TRBJ2-4	TRBV2
TGTGCCAGCTACCGCGGACAGTACTTTGCAACTAATGAAAAACTGTTTTTT	CASYRGQYFATNEKLFF	NA	NA	TRBJ1-4	TRBV7-9
TGCGCCAGCAGCTTGCCAGGGGTGATCTCCTACGAGCAGTACTTC	CASSLPGVISYEQYF	NA	NA	TRBJ2-7	TRBV5-1
TGTGCCAGCAGTTCGCCGCCTCAAGAGACCCAGTACTTC	CASSSPPQETQYF	NA	few	TRBJ2-5	TRBV27
TGTGCCACCAGTGATGGTCCTGGTGGGGAGCTGTTTTTT	CATSDGPGGELFF	NA	many	TRBJ2-2	TRBV24-1
TGCGCCAGCAGCCGAGACCTTGGGGTGAGCACAGATACGCAGTATTTT	CASSRDLGVSTDTQYF	NA	few	TRBJ2-3	TRBV4-3
TGTGCCAGCAGCTTAGACGGGTATGAGCAGTTCTTC	CASSLDGYEQFF	NA	few	TRBJ2-1	TRBV11-3
TGTGCCAGCAGCTTAAGGGTAGCGCCAAACCAAGAGACCCAGTACTTC	CASSLRVAPNQETQYF	NA	many	TRBJ2-5	TRBV7-8
TGTGCCAGCACCCCGACTAGCGGGTCCTGGAGCTCCTACAATGAGCAGTTCTTC	CASTPTSGSWSSYNEQFF	TRBD2	many	TRBJ2-1	TRBV6-2/TRBV6-3
TGTGCCACCAGCAGAGACAGGGGAGCCTACGAGCAGTACTTC	CATSRDRGAYEQYF	NA	few	TRBJ2-7	TRBV15
TGTGCCAGCAGTCCACACCCCTCCTACGAGCAGTACTTC	CASSPHPSYEQYF	NA	many	TRBJ2-7	TRBV12-3/TRBV12-4
TGTGCCACCAGCAGAGAGGGGGTCCAAGAGACCCAGTACTTC	CATSREGVQETQYF	NA	few	TRBJ2-5	TRBV15
TGTGCCAGCAGTGAATTAAGCGGGACCTCCTACGAGCAGTACTTC	CASSELSGTSYEQYF	TRBD2	NA	TRBJ2-7	TRBV2
TGTGCCAGCAGTGCTAGCCGGTTTGAGACCCAGTACTTC	CASSASRFETQYF	NA	few	TRBJ2-5	TRBV12-3/TRBV12-4
TGCGCCAGCAGCCAAGATCTTGGGACAGGCATAATCAATGAGCAGTTCTTC	CASSQDLGTGIINEQFF	TRBD1	NA	TRBJ2-1	TRBV4-3